This TCR beta chain was sequenced during a study of T-cell memory formation after mild COVID-19. Regarding the study as a whole: Those CD4+ clones that contracted were mainly in CM and EM (CD8+ ones in EMRA).

There are many counts of this clonotype. Its antigen is not identified. The germline V gene has CDR1 SGHTA and CDR2 FQGNSA. The ends were cut back, 4 bases at V and 9 bases at J, with 13 bases in the middle. The CDR3 totals 12 residues. Using its own MiXCR run on the 5' RACE reads, TCRdb lists one record per CDR3 protein. The sample holds 200,000 to 250,000 distinct CDR3 sequences, around 9.1% seen once. V gene TRBV7-2 combines with J gene TRBJ2-7; D is ambiguous. Sequencing input: PBMCs or a T cell subset sorted from them (not recorded which). The sequence was obtained from a man younger than 35 who had mild COVID-19 (a few samples of this study predate the infection). Cell type and time point are not known. The CDR3 DNA follows: TGTGCCAGCAGCTGGGGAAATATGGGGCAGTACTTC. Its translation is CASSWGNMGQYF.